This TCR beta chain was identified during a study of blood T cell repertoires in COVID-19. Looking at the study overall: Samples representing acute and convalescent COVID-19 were sourced from the United States, Italy and Spain. Sample material is recorded as cDNA or gDNA derived from T cells, B-cell-depleted T cells, or PBMCs.

The CDR3 runs 14 residues. Germline CDR1 is SNHLY and CDR2 is FYNNEI. Trimming left V 5 bases short and J 4 bases short, with 12 bases between. In the original analysis: Reference gene primer amplification yielded estimated nucleated cell counts. Only in-frame clones appear in the TCRdb table, and some are missing; sequencing was by immunoSEQ multiplex PCR. V, J and clone size are those of that table, while D and trimming were read from the DNA. Of 100,000 to 150,000 clones in the sample, roughly 88% were seen once. What was sequenced was peripheral blood. This sequence originates from a man between 65 and 80 years old with active COVID-19. This chain joins TRBV2 and TRBJ2-1, with D perhaps TRBD1 (6 bases). The CDR3 is CASSNNGQYNEQFF. CDR3 sequence (DNA): TGTGCCAGCAGTAATAACGGACAGTACAATGAGCAGTTCTTC. The full variable domain, in which reference TRBV2 and TRBJ2-1 provide the parts outside the CDR3, is EPEVTQTPSHQVTQMGQEVILRCVPISNHLYFYWYRQILGQKVEFLVSFYNNEISEKSEIFDDQFSVERPDGSNFTLKIRSTKLEDSAMYFCASSNNGQYNEQFFGPGTRLTVL.